This is a list of T cell receptor beta chains from one sample in a study of cytomegalovirus exposure and HLA in healthy donors. Measured with immunoSEQ multiplex PCR; TCRdb has only the in-frame clones, and not every one. This sample's table has 200,000 to 250,000 clones. Input material: PBMCs. These receptors were taken from a woman aged 25 to 39 in good health and CMV-seropositive. Both conserved end residues are part of each CDR3. D genes are given only for firm matches.

V	J	D	length	DNA	CDR3
TRBV27	TRBJ1-3	-	14	TGTGCCAGCAGTGACAGCTTCTCTGGAAACACCATATATTTT	CASSDSFSGNTIYF
TRBV11-3	TRBJ2-7	-	13	TGTGCCAGCAGCCCCGAACAGGGAAGAGAGCAGTACTTC	CASSPEQGREQYF
TRBV27	TRBJ1-4	TRBD1	11	TGTGCCAGCTGCGACAGGGAGGAACTGTTTTTT	CASCDREELFF
TRBV27	TRBJ2-2	TRBD2	16	TGTGCCAGCAGTTTAACGACGGGGGGAGTCTCCGGGGAGCTGTTTTTT	CASSLTTGGVSGELFF
TRBV6-1	TRBJ1-4	-	14	TGTGCCAGCAGTGCCCCGAGGGCTTTTGAAAAACTGTTTTTT	CASSAPRAFEKLFF
TRBV19	TRBJ1-2	-	15	TGTGCCAGTAGTTCCGAGTTCGGGTTCAACTATGGCTACACCTTC	CASSSEFGFNYGYTF
TRBV12-5	TRBJ2-2	TRBD1	13	TGTGCTAGTGCGGGACAGGGGATCGGGGAGCTGTTTTTT	CASAGQGIGELFF
TRBV2	TRBJ2-2	TRBD1	17	TGTGCCAGCAGTCCGACAGGGATAGTTAGGGGCACCGGGGAGCTGTTTTTT	CASSPTGIVRGTGELFF
TRBV30	TRBJ2-7	TRBD2	16	TGTGCCTGGAGTGTCCCGGGAGCGGGAGGGTCCTACGAGCAGTACTTC	CAWSVPGAGGSYEQYF
TRBV7-2	TRBJ2-5	-	14	TGTGCCAGCAGCTTCGGGTCGACCAAAGAGACCCAGTACTTC	CASSFGSTKETQYF
TRBV11-3	TRBJ2-1	TRBD2	15	TGTGCCAGCAGCTACAGACTAGCTCCGAGGAATGAGCAGTTCTTC	CASSYRLAPRNEQFF
TRBV7-6	TRBJ1-1	-	12	TGTGCCAGCAGCGCAGCGGGCACTGAAGCTTTCTTT	CASSAAGTEAFF
TRBV28	TRBJ1-1	TRBD1	13	TGTGCCAGCAGGTCACCGTTACAGGGGCGAGCTTTCTTT	CASRSPLQGRAFF
TRBV2	TRBJ2-1	TRBD1	15	TGTGCCAGCAGTGTGGGGACAGCGGTTTCATATGAGCAGTTCTTC	CASSVGTAVSYEQFF
TRBV7-2	TRBJ2-7	-	14	TGTGCCAGCAGCTTAGGGGGCAGCCGATACGAGCAGTACTTC	CASSLGGSRYEQYF
TRBV7-2	TRBJ1-5	-	13	TGTGCCAGCAGCTCTCGGGTTTATCAGCCCCAGCATTTT	CASSSRVYQPQHF
TRBV25-1	TRBJ2-7	TRBD1	14	TGTGCCAGCAGTGAGCGACAGGGGGATAGGAAGCAGTACTTC	CASSERQGDRKQYF
TRBV7-8	TRBJ1-2	-	8	TGTGCCAGCAGCCCCGTAAACTTC	CASSPVNF
TRBV28	TRBJ1-2	-	13	TGTGCCAGCAGTTTAGGGGAGGGCTATGGCTACACCTTC	CASSLGEGYGYTF
TRBV7-2	TRBJ2-7	TRBD2	14	TGTGCCAGCAGCAGGACTAGCCTCGGCTACGAGCAGTACTTC	CASSRTSLGYEQYF
TRBV6-5	TRBJ1-5	TRBD1	15	TGTGCCAGCAGCCGACAGGGGGCCAAGGATCAGCCCCAGCATTTT	CASSRQGAKDQPQHF